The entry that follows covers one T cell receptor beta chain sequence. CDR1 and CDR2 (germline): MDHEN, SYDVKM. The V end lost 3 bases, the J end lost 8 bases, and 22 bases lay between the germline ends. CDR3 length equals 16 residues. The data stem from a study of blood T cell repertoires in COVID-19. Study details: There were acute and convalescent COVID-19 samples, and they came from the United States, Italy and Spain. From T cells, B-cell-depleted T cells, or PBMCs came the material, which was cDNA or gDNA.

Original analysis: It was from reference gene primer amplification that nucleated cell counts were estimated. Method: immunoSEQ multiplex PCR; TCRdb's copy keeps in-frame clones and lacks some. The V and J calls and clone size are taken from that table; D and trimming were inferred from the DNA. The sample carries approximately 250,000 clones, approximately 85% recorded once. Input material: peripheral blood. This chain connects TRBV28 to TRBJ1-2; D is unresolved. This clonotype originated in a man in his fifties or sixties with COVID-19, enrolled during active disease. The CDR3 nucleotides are TGTGCCAGCAGTTTTACCACTGCGGGCGGGCCCTCAGGCTACACCTTC. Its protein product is CASSFTTAGGPSGYTF.